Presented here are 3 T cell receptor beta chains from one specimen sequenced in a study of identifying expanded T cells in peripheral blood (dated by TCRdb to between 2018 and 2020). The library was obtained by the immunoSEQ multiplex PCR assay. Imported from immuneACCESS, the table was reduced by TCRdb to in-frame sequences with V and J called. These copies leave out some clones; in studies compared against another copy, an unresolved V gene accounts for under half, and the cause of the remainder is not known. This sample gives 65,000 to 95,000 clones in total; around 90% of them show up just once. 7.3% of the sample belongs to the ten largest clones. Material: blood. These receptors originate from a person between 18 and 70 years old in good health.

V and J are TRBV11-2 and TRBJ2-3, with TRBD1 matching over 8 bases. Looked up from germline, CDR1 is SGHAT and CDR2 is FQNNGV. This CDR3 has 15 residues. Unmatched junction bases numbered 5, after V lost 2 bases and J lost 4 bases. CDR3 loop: CASSLQGAAADTQYF. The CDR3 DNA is TGTGCCAGCAGCTTACAGGGGGCGGCAGCAGATACGCAGTATTTT.

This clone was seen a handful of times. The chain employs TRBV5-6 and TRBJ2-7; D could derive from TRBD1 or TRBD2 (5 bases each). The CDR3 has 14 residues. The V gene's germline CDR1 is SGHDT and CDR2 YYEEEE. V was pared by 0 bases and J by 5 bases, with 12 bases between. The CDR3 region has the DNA TGTGCCAGCAGCTTGGGCAGGGACCTCCACGAGCAGTACTTC. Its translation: CASSLGRDLHEQYF.

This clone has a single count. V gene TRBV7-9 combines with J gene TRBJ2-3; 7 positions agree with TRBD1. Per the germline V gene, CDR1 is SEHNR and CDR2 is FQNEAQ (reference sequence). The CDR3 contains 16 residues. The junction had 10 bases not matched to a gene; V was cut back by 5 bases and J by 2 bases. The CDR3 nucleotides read TGTGCCAGCAGCGAGGGGGCTGGGGGCTTCACAGATACGCAGTATTTT. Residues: CASSEGAGGFTDTQYF.